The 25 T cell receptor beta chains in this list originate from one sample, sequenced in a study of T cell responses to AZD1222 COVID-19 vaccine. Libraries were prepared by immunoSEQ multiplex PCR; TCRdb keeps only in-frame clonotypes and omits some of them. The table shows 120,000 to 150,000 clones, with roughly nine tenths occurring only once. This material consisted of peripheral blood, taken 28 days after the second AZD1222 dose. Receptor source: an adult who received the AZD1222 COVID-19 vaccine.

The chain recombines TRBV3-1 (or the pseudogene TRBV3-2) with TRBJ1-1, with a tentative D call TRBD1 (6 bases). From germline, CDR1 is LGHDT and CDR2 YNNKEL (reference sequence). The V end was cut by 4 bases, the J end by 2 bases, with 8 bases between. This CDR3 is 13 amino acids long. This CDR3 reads CASSPGVNTEAFF. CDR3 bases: TGTGCCAGCAGCCCAGGGGTCAACACTGAAGCTTTCTTT.

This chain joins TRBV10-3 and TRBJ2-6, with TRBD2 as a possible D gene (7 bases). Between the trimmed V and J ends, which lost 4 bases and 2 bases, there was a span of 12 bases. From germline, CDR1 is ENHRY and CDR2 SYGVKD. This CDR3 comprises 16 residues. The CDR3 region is CAISVGRGAGANVLTF. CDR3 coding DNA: TGTGCCATCAGTGTAGGGAGGGGGGCTGGGGCCAACGTCCTGACTTTC.

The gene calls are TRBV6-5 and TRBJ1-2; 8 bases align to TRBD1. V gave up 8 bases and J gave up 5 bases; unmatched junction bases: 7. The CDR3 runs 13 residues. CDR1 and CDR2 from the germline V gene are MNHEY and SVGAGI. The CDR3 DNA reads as TGTGCCAGCCTCGACAGGGGAATGTATGGCTACACCTTC. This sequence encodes CASLDRGMYGYTF.

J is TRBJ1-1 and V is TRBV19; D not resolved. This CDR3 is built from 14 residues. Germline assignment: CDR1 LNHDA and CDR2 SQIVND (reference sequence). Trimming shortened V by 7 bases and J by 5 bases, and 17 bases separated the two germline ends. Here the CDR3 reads CASTPGPRRTEAFF. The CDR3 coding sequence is TGTGCCAGTACCCCCGGACCCCGGAGGACTGAAGCTTTCTTT. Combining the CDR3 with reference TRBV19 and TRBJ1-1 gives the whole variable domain DGGITQSPKYLFRKEGQNVTLSCEQNLNHDAMYWYRQDPGQGLRLIYYSQIVNDFQKGDIAEGYSVSREKKESFPLTVTSAQKNPTAFYLCASTPGPRRTEAFFGQGTRLTVV.

DNA of the CDR3: TGTGCCAGCAGCTCCGGGGGTTCACCCCTCCACTTT. Translation: CASSSGGSPLHF. The chain links TRBV11-2 to TRBJ1-6, with TRBD1 as a possible D gene (5 bases). The CDR3 is 12 amino acids. Trimming took off 4 bases at V and 9 bases at J, with 7 bases between the two ends. Germline V gives CDR1 SGHAT, CDR2 FQNNGV.

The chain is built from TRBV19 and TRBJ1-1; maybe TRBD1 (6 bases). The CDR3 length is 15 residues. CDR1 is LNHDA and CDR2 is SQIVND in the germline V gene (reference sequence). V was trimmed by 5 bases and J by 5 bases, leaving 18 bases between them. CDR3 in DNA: TGTGCCAGTAGTCCGACGGGGGCAGGCGGGACTGAAGCTTTCTTT. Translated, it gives CASSPTGAGGTEAFF. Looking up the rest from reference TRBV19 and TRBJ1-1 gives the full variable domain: DGGITQSPKYLFRKEGQNVTLSCEQNLNHDAMYWYRQDPGQGLRLIYYSQIVNDFQKGDIAEGYSVSREKKESFPLTVTSAQKNPTAFYLCASSPTGAGGTEAFFGQGTRLTVV.

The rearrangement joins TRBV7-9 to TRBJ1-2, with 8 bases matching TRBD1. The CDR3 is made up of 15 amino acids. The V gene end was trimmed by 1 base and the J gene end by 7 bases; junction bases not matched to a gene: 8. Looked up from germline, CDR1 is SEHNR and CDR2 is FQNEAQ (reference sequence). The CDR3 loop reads CASSLVGRGHSGYTF. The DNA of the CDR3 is TGTGCCAGCAGCTTAGTTGGCAGGGGGCACTCTGGCTACACCTTC. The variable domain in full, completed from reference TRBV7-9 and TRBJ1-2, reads DTGVSQNPRHKITKRGQNVTFRCDPISEHNRLYWYRQTLGQGPEFLTYFQNEAQLEKSRLLSDRFSAERPKGSFSTLEIQRTEQGDSAMYLCASSLVGRGHSGYTFGSGTRLTVV.

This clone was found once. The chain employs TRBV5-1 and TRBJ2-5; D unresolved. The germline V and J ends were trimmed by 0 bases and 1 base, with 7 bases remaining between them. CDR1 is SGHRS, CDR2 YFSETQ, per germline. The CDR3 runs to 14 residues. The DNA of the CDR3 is TGCGCCAGCAGCTTGGCGCGGTTCCAAGAGACCCAGTACTTC. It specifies CASSLARFQETQYF.

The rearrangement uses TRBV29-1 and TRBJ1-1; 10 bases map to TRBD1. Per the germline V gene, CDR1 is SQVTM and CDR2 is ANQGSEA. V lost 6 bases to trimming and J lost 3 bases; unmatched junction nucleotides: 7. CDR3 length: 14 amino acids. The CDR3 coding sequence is TGCAGCGTCCTAGGGGGGACAGGGGACACTGAAGCTTTCTTT. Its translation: CSVLGGTGDTEAFF.

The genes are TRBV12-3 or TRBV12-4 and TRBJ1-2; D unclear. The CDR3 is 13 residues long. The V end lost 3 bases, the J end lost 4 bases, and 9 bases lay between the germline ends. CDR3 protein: CASSLRAVYGYTF. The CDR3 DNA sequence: TGTGCCAGCAGTTTGAGGGCAGTCTATGGCTACACCTTC.

The CDR3 here is CAISESTGTDTQYF. CDR3 nucleotide sequence: TGTGCCATCAGTGAGTCGACGGGCACAGATACGCAGTATTTT. The chain uses TRBV10-3 and TRBJ2-3; D gene unclear. The V end lost 0 bases, the J end lost 1 base, and 5 bases lay between the germline ends. Germline V gene sequence: CDR1 ENHRY, CDR2 SYGVKD. The CDR3 is made up of 14 amino acids.

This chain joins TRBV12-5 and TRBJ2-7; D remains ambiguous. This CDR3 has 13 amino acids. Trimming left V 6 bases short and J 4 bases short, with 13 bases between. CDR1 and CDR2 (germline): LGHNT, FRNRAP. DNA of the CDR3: TGTGCTAGTGGAGATTGGACCGCTTACGAGCAGTACTTC. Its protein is CASGDWTAYEQYF.

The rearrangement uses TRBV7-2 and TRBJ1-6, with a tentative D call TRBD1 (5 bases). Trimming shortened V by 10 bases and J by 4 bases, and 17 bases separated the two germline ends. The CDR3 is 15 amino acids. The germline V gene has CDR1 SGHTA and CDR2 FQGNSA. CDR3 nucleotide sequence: TGTGCCACGGGGCAGGACATAACGTATAATTCACCCCTCCACTTT. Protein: CATGQDITYNSPLHF.

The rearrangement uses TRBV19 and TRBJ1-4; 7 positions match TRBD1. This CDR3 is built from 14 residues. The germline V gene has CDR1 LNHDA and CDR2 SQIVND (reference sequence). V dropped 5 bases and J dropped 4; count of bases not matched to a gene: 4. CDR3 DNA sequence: TGTGCCAGTAGTTTTAGACAGGGTAATGAAAAACTGTTTTTT. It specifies CASSFRQGNEKLFF.

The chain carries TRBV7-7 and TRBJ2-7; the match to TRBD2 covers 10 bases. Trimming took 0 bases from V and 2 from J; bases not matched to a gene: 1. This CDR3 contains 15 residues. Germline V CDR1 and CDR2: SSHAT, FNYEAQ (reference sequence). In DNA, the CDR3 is TGTGCCAGCAGCTTAGCACTAGCGGGGCCCTACGAGCAGTACTTC. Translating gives CASSLALAGPYEQYF.

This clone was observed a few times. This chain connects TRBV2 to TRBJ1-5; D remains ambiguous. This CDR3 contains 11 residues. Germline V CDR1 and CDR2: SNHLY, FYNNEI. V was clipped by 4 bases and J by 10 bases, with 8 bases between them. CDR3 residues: CASSGEGPQHF. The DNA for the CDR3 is TGTGCCAGCAGTGGGGAGGGACCCCAGCATTTT.

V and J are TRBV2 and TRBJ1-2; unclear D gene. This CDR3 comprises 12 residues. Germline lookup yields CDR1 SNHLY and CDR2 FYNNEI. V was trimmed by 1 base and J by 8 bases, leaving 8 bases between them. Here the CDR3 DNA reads TGTGCCAGCAGTGAAGTTACGGGAGGCTACACCTTC. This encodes CASSEVTGGYTF.

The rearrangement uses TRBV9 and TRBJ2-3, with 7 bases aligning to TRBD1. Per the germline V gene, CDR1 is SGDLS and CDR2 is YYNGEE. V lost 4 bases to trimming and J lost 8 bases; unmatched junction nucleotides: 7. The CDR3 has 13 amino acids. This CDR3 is CASSLGTDGTQYF. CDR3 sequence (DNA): TGTGCCAGCAGCTTGGGGACAGATGGTACGCAGTATTTT.

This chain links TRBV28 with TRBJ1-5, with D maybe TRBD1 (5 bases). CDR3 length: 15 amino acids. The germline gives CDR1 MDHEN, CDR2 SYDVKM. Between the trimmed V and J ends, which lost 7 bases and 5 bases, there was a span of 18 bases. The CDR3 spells CASTTSDSYYQPQHF. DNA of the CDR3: TGTGCCAGCACTACCAGCGACAGTTACTATCAGCCCCAGCATTTT. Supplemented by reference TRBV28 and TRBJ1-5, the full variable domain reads DVKVTQSSRYLVKRTGEKVFLECVQDMDHENMFWYRQDPGLGLRLIYFSYDVKMKEKGDIPEGYSVSREKKERFSLILESASTNQTSMYLCASTTSDSYYQPQHFGDGTRLSIL.

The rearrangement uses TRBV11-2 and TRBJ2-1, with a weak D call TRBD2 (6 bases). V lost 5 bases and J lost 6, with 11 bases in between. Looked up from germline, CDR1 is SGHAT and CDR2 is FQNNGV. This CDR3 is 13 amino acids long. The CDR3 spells CASSNSGSNEQFF. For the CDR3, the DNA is TGTGCCAGCAGCAATAGCGGAAGCAATGAGCAGTTCTTC. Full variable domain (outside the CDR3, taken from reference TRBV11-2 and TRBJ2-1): EAGVAQSPRYKIIEKRQSVAFWCNPISGHATLYWYQQILGQGPKLLIQFQNNGVVDDSQLPKDRFSAERLKGVDSTLKIQPAKLEDSAVYLCASSNSGSNEQFFGPGTRLTVL.

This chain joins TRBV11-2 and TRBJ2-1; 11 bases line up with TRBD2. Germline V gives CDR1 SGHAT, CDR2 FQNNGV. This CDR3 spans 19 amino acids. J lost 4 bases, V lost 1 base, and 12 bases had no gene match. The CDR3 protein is CASSLVRGAWTSGYNEQFF. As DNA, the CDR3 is TGTGCCAGCAGCTTAGTGAGGGGGGCCTGGACTAGCGGGTACAATGAGCAGTTCTTC.

The CDR3 protein is CASSRTLNTEAFF. CDR3 sequence (DNA): TGTGCCAGCAGCCGGACCCTGAACACTGAAGCTTTCTTT. This chain uses TRBV11-1 with TRBJ1-1; D gene uncertain. V was trimmed by 5 bases and J by 0 bases, leaving 7 bases between them. Germline CDR1 is SGHAT and CDR2 is FQDESV (reference sequence). This CDR3 region has 13 residues.

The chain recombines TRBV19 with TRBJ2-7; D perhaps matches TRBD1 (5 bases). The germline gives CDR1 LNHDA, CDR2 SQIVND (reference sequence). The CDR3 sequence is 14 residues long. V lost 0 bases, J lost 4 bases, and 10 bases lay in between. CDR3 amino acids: CASSIDRDGYEQYF. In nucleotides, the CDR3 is TGTGCCAGTAGTATAGACAGGGATGGGTACGAGCAGTACTTC.

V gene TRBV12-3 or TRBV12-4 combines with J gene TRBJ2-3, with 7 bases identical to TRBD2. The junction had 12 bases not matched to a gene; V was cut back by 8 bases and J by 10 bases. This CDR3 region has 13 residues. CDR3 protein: CASWFGGGRAQYF. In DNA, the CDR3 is TGTGCCAGCTGGTTCGGGGGAGGGAGGGCGCAGTATTTT.

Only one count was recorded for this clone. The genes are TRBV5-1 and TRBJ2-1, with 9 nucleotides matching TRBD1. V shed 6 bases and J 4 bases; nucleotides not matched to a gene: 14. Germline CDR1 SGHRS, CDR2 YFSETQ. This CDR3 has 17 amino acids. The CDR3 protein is CASTTYLPGQGYNEQFF. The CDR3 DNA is TGCGCCAGCACCACCTACCTTCCGGGACAGGGTTACAATGAGCAGTTCTTC.